This is a list of T cell receptor beta chains from one sample in a study of cytomegalovirus exposure and HLA in healthy donors. Generated by immunoSEQ multiplex PCR, the TCRdb table keeps only in-frame clones and is missing some. Among about 200,000 clones listed, 75% to 85% were seen once. The sequenced sample was PBMCs. The receptors here all came from a girl between 10 and 17 years old in good health and CMV-seropositive. The CDR3 runs from the conserved cysteine through the conserved F or W. Fields, in order: clone size, V gene, D gene, J gene, CDR3 DNA, CDR3 protein. The D gene is left open where the match is weak. Some rows mark clone size as missing; the rest say once, few, many or name a class of expanded clone.

>.|TRBV5-6|TRBD1|TRBJ1-2
TGTGCCAGCAGCTTGGGGGACAGGGCGAACTATGGCTACACCTTC
CASSLGDRANYGYTF
>once|TRBV9|.|TRBJ1-5
TGTGCCAGCAGCGTAGATCCTAATCAGCCCCAGCATTTT
CASSVDPNQPQHF
>.|TRBV13|TRBD1|TRBJ1-2
TGTGCCAGCACGGGACAGGGCAGCGATGGCTACACCTTC
CASTGQGSDGYTF
>few|TRBV5-4|.|TRBJ2-5
TGTGCCAGCAGCCCCGGTGGAGAGACCCAGTACTTC
CASSPGGETQYF
>.|TRBV5-4|.|TRBJ2-3
TGTGCCAGCAGCCCAGGTCGGGGGGCTAGCACAGATACGCAGTATTTT
CASSPGRGASTDTQYF
>.|TRBV5-4|TRBD2|TRBJ2-4
TGTGCCAGCAGCCACCCCACTAGCGGGGGGCAGGGGGACATTCAGTACTTC
CASSHPTSGGQGDIQYF
>few|TRBV7-2|TRBD1|TRBJ1-1
TGTGCCAGCAGCTTACAGGGGGCGGATAACACTGAAGCTTTCTTT
CASSLQGADNTEAFF
>.|TRBV4-2|.|TRBJ2-7
TGTGCCAGCAGCCAAGATGCGGGGACCTACGAGCAGTACTTC
CASSQDAGTYEQYF
>.|TRBV4-2|.|TRBJ1-3
TGTGCCAGCAGCCAAACAGGGTATGGAAACACCATATATTTT
CASSQTGYGNTIYF
>.|TRBV7-9|TRBD1|TRBJ2-1
TGTGCCAGCAGCACCGGGACAGGGAGCAATGAGCAGTTCTTC
CASSTGTGSNEQFF
>.|TRBV27|.|TRBJ1-5
TGTGCCAGCGGCTTTGGGGGAGGGGGTCAGCCCCAGCATTTT
CASGFGGGGQPQHF
>once|TRBV25-1|TRBD1|TRBJ2-7
TGTGCCAGCAGCGCTACAGGGGGCGACTACGAGCAGTACTTC
CASSATGGDYEQYF
>.|TRBV7-8|TRBD2|TRBJ2-2
TGTGCCAGCAGCTTGGTGACTAGCGGGCTCCCCGGGGAGCTGTTTTTT
CASSLVTSGLPGELFF
>few|TRBV7-6|TRBD2|TRBJ2-3
TGTGCCAGCAGCGAACCGACTAGCGGGGCTAGCACAGATACGCAGTATTTT
CASSEPTSGASTDTQYF
>.|TRBV6-5|TRBD1|TRBJ2-7
TGTGCCAGCACCCCGGGACAGGGCATCTCCTACGAGCAGTACTTC
CASTPGQGISYEQYF
>.|TRBV2|TRBD1|TRBJ2-7
TGTGCCAGCAGTCTTGGATCCGGGACAGGGGACGAGCAGTACTTC
CASSLGSGTGDEQYF
>.|TRBV9|TRBD1|TRBJ1-2
TGTGCCAGCAGCGATGCAGGGGGAAACTATGGCTACACCTTC
CASSDAGGNYGYTF
>.|TRBV5-4|TRBD2|TRBJ2-1
TGTGCCAGCAGCTCCGGGACTAGCGGGAACAATGAGCAGTTCTTC
CASSSGTSGNNEQFF
>.|TRBV19|TRBD1|TRBJ1-1
TGTGCCAGTAAGCCCTGGACAGGAGGGGACACTGAAGCTTTCTTT
CASKPWTGGDTEAFF
>.|TRBV7-2|TRBD2|TRBJ2-3
TGTGCCAGCAGCTTGAGTAGCGGGGGCCTGGGGACAGATACGCAGTATTTT
CASSLSSGGLGTDTQYF
>.|TRBV14|TRBD1|TRBJ1-1
TGTGCCAGCAGCCCGCGACAGGGCATGAACACTGAAGCTTTCTTT
CASSPRQGMNTEAFF
>.|TRBV27|.|TRBJ1-1
TGTGCCAGCAGTTTACTTGGAGGGGCGAATTCGCCTGAAGCTTTCTTT
CASSLLGGANSPEAFF
>.|TRBV6-1|.|TRBJ2-7
TGTGCCAGCAGTGAAGTAAGCAGGGCGGGGGCCGTCTCCTACGAGCAGTACTTC
CASSEVSRAGAVSYEQYF
>.|TRBV6-1|TRBD1|TRBJ1-1
TGTGCCGGAACAACAGGGGGCGCGAGTAGGCCTGAAGCTTTCTTT
CAGTTGGASRPEAFF
>few|TRBV4-1|.|TRBJ1-1
TGCGCCAGCAGTCAAAGTGGACAGATGAACACTGAAGCTTTCTTT
CASSQSGQMNTEAFF
>.|TRBV19|.|TRBJ2-4
TGTGCCAGTAGTAAGGAGGGTGCCAAAAACATTCAGTACTTC
CASSKEGAKNIQYF
>.|TRBV7-2|TRBD2|TRBJ2-1
TGTGCCAGCCAGAACTGGGGGGGGTACAATGAGCAGTTCTTC
CASQNWGGYNEQFF
>.|TRBV7-2|.|TRBJ1-2
TGTGCCAGCAGCATCGAGCCTGGCTATGGCTACACCTTC
CASSIEPGYGYTF
>.|TRBV4-1|.|TRBJ2-7
TGCGCCAGCAGCCAAGAGGGCATTTCCTACGAGCAGTACTTC
CASSQEGISYEQYF
>.|TRBV29-1|.|TRBJ1-4
TGCAGCGGTAAACAGGGAAGTCAAGAAAAACTGTTTTTT
CSGKQGSQEKLFF
>once|TRBV7-9|.|TRBJ1-2
TGTGCCAGCAGCTTTCAGGACAGCGGGATATCGGGTGGCACCTTC
CASSFQDSGISGGTF
>.|TRBV5-6|.|TRBJ2-7
TGTGCCAGCAGTTTGGGGAGCGGGGAGCAGTACTTC
CASSLGSGEQYF
>.|TRBV6-1|.|TRBJ1-2
TGTGCCAGCAGGAAACCCTCCGAGGGCGATGGCTACACCTTC
CASRKPSEGDGYTF
>.|TRBV5-1|TRBD1|TRBJ1-6
TGCGCCAGCAGCTTGGGGGACAGTTATTCACCCCTCCACTTT
CASSLGDSYSPLHF
>.|TRBV6-5|.|TRBJ1-1
TGTGCCAGCAGTTACACCCGTGCGGGGGTAAACACTGAAGCTTTCTTT
CASSYTRAGVNTEAFF
>.|TRBV30|TRBD1|TRBJ2-1
TGTGCCTGGAGTGCCCCGGGACAGGGGTTCTTC
CAWSAPGQGFF
>.|TRBV6-1|.|TRBJ1-6
TGTGCCAGCAGTGAAACGCTCACGGAGAGCTCCTATAATTCACCCCTCCACTTT
CASSETLTESSYNSPLHF
>.|TRBV11-3|.|TRBJ2-3
TGTGCCAGCAGCTTAGGGGACTCTACCTTCACAGATACGCAGTATTTT
CASSLGDSTFTDTQYF
>.|TRBV14|.|TRBJ1-2
TGTGCCAGCAGCCAAGAGGTGCAGTCCTATGGCTACACCTTC
CASSQEVQSYGYTF
>.|TRBV10-3|TRBD1|TRBJ2-7
TGTGCCATCAAGAGGCCGGACAGGGGCTACGAGCAGTACTTC
CAIKRPDRGYEQYF
>.|TRBV4-3|.|TRBJ2-5
TGCGCCAGCAGCCAAGAAGGACAGCCCGGCGAGACCCAGTACTTC
CASSQEGQPGETQYF
>few|TRBV7-6|.|TRBJ2-7
TGTGCCAGCAGCCCTACTACAGGACCAAGCTCCTACGAGCAGTACTTC
CASSPTTGPSSYEQYF
>.|TRBV18|.|TRBJ2-3
TGTGCCAGCTCACTTAGGGGGGATACGCAGTATTTT
CASSLRGDTQYF
>.|TRBV29-1|.|TRBJ1-1
TGCAGCGTAAACGGGGATTCTACGTCAAACACTGAAGCTTTCTTT
CSVNGDSTSNTEAFF
>few|TRBV11-2|TRBD1|TRBJ1-4
TGTGCCAGCCGGGGACAGGGAGTTGAAAAACTGTTTTTT
CASRGQGVEKLFF
>.|TRBV9|.|TRBJ2-7
TGTGCCAGCAGCGACCCCGCTAGCGTAGTCACCTGGGAGCAGTACTTC
CASSDPASVVTWEQYF
>.|TRBV10-3|.|TRBJ1-2
TGTGCCATCGGCCGACAGACCAACTATGGCTACACCTTC
CAIGRQTNYGYTF
>.|TRBV30|TRBD1|TRBJ1-2
TGTGCCTGGCTTGAACCCCGACAGGGGCCAGGCTATGGCTACACCTTC
CAWLEPRQGPGYGYTF
>once|TRBV18|TRBD2|TRBJ2-5
TGTGCCAGCTCACCACCGAATGTCGGGGGGGCCGTGACCCAGTACTTC
CASSPPNVGGAVTQYF
>.|TRBV11-2|TRBD1|TRBJ1-5
TGTGCCAGCAGCGAGGGACAGCCAAATCAGCCCCAGCATTTT
CASSEGQPNQPQHF
>.|TRBV4-1|.|TRBJ2-1
TGCGCCAGCAGCCAAGGGCTAGTGGGGGCCCTCCTGAATGAGCAGTTCTTC
CASSQGLVGALLNEQFF